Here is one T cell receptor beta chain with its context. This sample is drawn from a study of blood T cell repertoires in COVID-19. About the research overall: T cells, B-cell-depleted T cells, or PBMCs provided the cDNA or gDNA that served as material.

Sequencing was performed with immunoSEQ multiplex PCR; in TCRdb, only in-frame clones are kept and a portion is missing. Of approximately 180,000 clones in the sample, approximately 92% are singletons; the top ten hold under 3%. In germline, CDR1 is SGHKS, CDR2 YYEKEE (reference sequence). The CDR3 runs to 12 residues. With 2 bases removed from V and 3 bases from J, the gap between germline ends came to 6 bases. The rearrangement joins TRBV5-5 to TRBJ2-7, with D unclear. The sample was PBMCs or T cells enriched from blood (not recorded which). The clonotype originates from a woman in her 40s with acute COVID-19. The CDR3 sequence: CASSFSGYEQYF. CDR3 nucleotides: TGTGCCAGCAGCTTCTCAGGCTACGAGCAGTACTTC.